This T cell receptor (beta chain) was identified during a study of T cell repertoires in cytomegalovirus infection. Study context: Indications of both CMV infection and matching HLA type were provided by public TCR beta signatures. Study results and limitations: Carriage of CMV together with the relevant HLA was identifiable through cumulative public TCR beta family frequency. HLA-C-restricted CMV clonotypes gave the most frequent clonotype in two of eight donors.

Note on this clonotype: Its antigen is not identified.

The germline V gene has CDR1 MDHEN and CDR2 SYDVKM. The CDR3 has 16 amino acids. V was cut by 3 bases and J by 3 bases, with 17 bases left in between. TCRdb re-called the reads with MiXCR, one entry per CDR3 protein. The sample holds a few hundred thousand distinct CDR3 sequences, roughly a sixth seen once. The chain uses TRBV28 and TRBJ1-1, with a possible D match to TRBD1 (6 bases). Sequenced sample: PBMCs. This sequence originates from a human donor in good health (CMV status not recorded). Some clones in this sample may be carry-over from other donors' samples. The CDR3 reads CASSFPFGGEDTEAFF. The DNA of the CDR3 is TGTGCCAGCAGTTTCCCATTCGGGGGCGAAGACACTGAAGCTTTCTTT.